Below are 7 T cell receptor beta chains sequenced from a single sample in a study of blood T cells in healthy people across ages. Next came a second PCR, run for about 6 to 11 cycles, which used a sample-barcoded 5' primer along with a J-beta primer mix. TCRdb fed the 5' RACE reads into MiXCR, producing one record per CDR3 protein. The sample lists 950,000 to 1,200,000 distinct CDR3 sequences; more than 30% were seen once. The sequenced sample consisted of blood. The receptors here all came from a man aged 18 to 35 in good health.

This clonotype was observed a single time. This rearrangement joins TRBV18 to TRBJ2-2; the match to TRBD1 covers 7 bases. CDR1 and CDR2 (germline): KGHSH, LQKENI. The V segment lost 6 bases and the J segment 1 base; nucleotides outside the gene matches: 11. This CDR3 is 17 amino acids long. DNA for the CDR3: TGTGCCAGCTCCGGGACAGCTATATCGTTGAACACCGGGGAGCTGTTTTTT. This codes for CASSGTAISLNTGELFF.

The sample holds a few counts of this clonotype. This chain connects TRBV4-1 to TRBJ1-5; D may be TRBD1 (6 bases). Trimming removed 1 base at V and 6 bases at J, with 13 bases between. Germline lookup yields CDR1 MGHRA and CDR2 YSYEKL. This CDR3 is built from 15 residues. The DNA for the CDR3 is TGCGCCAGCAGCCAAGGCGGACAGACGGCTCAGCCCCAGCATTTT. Protein sequence: CASSQGGQTAQPQHF.

In this sample, this clonotype turned up a few times. The chain carries TRBV4-3 and TRBJ2-3, with 7 nucleotides matching TRBD2. V shed 0 bases and J 5 bases; nucleotides not matched to a gene: 20. Per germline, CDR1 LGHNA and CDR2 YSLEER. The CDR3 loop spans 20 amino acids. This CDR3 reads CASSQDLKAFSSGGGDTQYF. The CDR3 coding sequence is TGCGCCAGCAGCCAAGATCTTAAGGCATTTTCTAGCGGCGGTGGAGATACGCAGTATTTT.

Comments on this clonotype: A junction end diverges from the germline sequence, so it may reflect a read error. The genes are TRBV7-2 and TRBJ2-7; D remains unclear. From germline, CDR1 is SGHTA and CDR2 FQGNSA. The CDR3 loop spans 11 amino acids. Written as DNA, the CDR3 is TGTGTCAGCAGCTTATCGGGCGAGCAGTACTTC. Translation: CVSSLSGEQYF.

This clonotype came up a few times. The V call is TRBV29-1, the J call TRBJ2-4; D perhaps matches TRBD1 (5 bases). Germline lookup yields CDR1 SQVTM and CDR2 ANQGSEA. There are 13 residues in the CDR3. Trimming removed 5 bases at V and 9 bases at J, with 17 bases between. CDR3 bases: TGCAGCGTTTATATCCAGGGAACTGGCATTCAGTACTTC. This translates into CSVYIQGTGIQYF.

The chain combines TRBV25-1 with TRBJ1-4; 9 positions match TRBD1. The CDR3 sequence is 13 residues long. The ends lost 7 bases at V and 7 bases at J; junction bases unmatched: 4. Germline lookup yields CDR1 MGHDK and CDR2 SYGVNS. The CDR3 reads CASTQGACEKLFF. CDR3 sequence (DNA): TGTGCCAGCACACAGGGGGCGTGTGAAAAACTGTTTTTT.

This clonotype occurred many times. The chain is built from TRBV27 and TRBJ1-2; D might be TRBD1 (6 bases). CDR1 and CDR2 from the germline V gene are MNHEY and SMNVEV (reference sequence). The CDR3 loop spans 14 amino acids. Trimming left V 6 bases short and J 0 bases short, with 11 bases between. CDR3 in amino acids: CASSFRGPNYGYTF. CDR3 coding DNA: TGTGCCAGCAGCTTCAGGGGCCCTAACTATGGCTACACCTTC.